This T cell receptor (beta chain) is drawn from a study of regulatory T cells (dated by TCRdb to the late 2010s). Some background on the complete study: Between CD3G-deficient patients and healthy controls, the study compared T-cell receptor beta repertoires in sorted regulatory T cells, conventional CD4+ T cells and CD8+ T cells. General study outcomes and caveats: Restricted unique TRB V-J pairs and skewed V and J gene usage were observed in patient repertoires, most markedly in regulatory T cells. Enrichment for hydrophobic residues at CDR3 positions 6 and 7 was found in conventional CD4+ T cells from CD3G-deficient patients, suggesting more self-reactive specificities.

Trimming removed 4 bases from V and 7 bases from J; the gene matches leave 11 bases unexplained. CDR1 and CDR2 are drawn from the germline V gene: SGHRS, YFSETQ. The CDR3 runs 15 residues from the cysteine to the phenylalanine. Of the read, only the CDR3 DNA is kept; its 45 bases are in frame from base 1. In the multiplex PCR, 52 forward TRBV primers and 13 reverse TRBJ primers were used, and assay-based and computational corrections were applied for amplification bias. Within the immunoSEQ assay, multiplex PCR amplified rearranged TRB loci from genomic DNA. TRB amplicons were sequenced using an Illumina HiSeq platform. The authors' analysis ran thus. Custom algorithms error-filtered the raw sequences and aligned them to reference gene sequences, after which the immunoSEQ online tools were used for analysis. Productive and nonproductive TRB rearrangement frequencies were evaluated among both unique and total sequences. Hydrophobicity and amino acid composition of residues 6 and 7 within the TRB CDR3 were used to estimate the potential for self-reactivity. Groups were compared by t tests, Mann-Whitney tests or two-way ANOVA performed in Prism software. What TCRdb holds here is the immuneACCESS table cut down to in-frame rearrangements. Part of the clones is not present; checked against another copy, under half of the missing clones reflect an unresolved V gene, and the others are unexplained. Clone size and the V and J calls come from that table; the DNA yielded D and trimming. The sample has 30,000 to 40,000 clones on record, about nine tenths of them singletons. Together, the top ten hold over 2% of the sample.

With respect to this clone: It lacks a known antigen. No much larger clone is present one base from it, and per-base qualities are unavailable.

Every CD3G-deficient patient showed evidence of autoimmunity, and the autoimmunity was more severe in two of the patients. Patients were tested at ages ranging from 2 to 39 years, and reduced naive and increased memory CD4+ and CD8+ T-cell proportions were found in the patients. CD4+ cells were FACS-sorted into CD25-high CD127-low regulatory T cells and CD25-low CD127-high conventional CD4+ T cells. The patient group comprised 5 or 6 individuals with CD3G deficiency. Patient samples and clinical data were obtained from an international physician network spanning the United States, Europe and Asia. Peripheral blood mononuclear cells were isolated by Ficoll density separation.

The sequence derives from a person aged 18 to 35 with CD3G deficiency. Specimen: conventional CD4+ T cells sorted from blood. The V and J genes are TRBV5-1 and TRBJ2-5, and TRBD2 aligns with 9 junction nucleotides. CDR3 loop: CASSAGLAAAATQYF. Read as DNA, the sequence is TGCGCCAGCAGCGCGGGACTAGCCGCGGCGGCGACCCAGTACTTC.